This paragraph covers one TCR beta chain sequence. The CDR3 consists of 14 residues. The V gene's germline CDR1 is GTSNPN and CDR2 SVGIG (reference sequence). V dropped 2 bases and J dropped 4; count of bases not matched to a gene: 5. This record belongs to a study of blood T cell repertoires in COVID-19. The authors' processing: Estimates of nucleated cell counts were drawn from the amplification of reference gene primers. Produced via immunoSEQ multiplex PCR; TCRdb's table is partial and in-frame only. V and J calls and clone size are those listed in that table; D and trimming were worked out from the DNA. The sample holds roughly 180,000 clones; 88% are singletons and the top ten take 2.1%.

V and J are TRBV30 and TRBJ2-1; 7 nucleotides match TRBD2. The source material was peripheral blood. This receptor was taken from a man between 65 and 80 years old with active or convalescent COVID-19. CDR3 region: CAWSWGGWYNEQFF. CDR3 nucleotides: TGTGCCTGGAGTTGGGGGGGATGGTACAATGAGCAGTTCTTC.